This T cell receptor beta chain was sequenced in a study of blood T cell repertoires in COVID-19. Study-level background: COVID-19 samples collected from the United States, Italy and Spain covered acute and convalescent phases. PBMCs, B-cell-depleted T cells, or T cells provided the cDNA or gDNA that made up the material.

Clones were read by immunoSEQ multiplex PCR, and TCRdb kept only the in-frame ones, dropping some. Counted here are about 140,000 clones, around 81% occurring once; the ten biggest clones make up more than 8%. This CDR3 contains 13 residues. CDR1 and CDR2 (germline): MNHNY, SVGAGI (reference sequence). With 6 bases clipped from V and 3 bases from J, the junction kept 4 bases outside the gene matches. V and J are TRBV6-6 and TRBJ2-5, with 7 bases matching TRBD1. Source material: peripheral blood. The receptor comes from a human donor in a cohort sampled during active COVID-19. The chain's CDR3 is CASRWTGEETQYF. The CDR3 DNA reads TGTGCCAGCAGGTGGACAGGAGAAGAGACCCAGTACTTC.